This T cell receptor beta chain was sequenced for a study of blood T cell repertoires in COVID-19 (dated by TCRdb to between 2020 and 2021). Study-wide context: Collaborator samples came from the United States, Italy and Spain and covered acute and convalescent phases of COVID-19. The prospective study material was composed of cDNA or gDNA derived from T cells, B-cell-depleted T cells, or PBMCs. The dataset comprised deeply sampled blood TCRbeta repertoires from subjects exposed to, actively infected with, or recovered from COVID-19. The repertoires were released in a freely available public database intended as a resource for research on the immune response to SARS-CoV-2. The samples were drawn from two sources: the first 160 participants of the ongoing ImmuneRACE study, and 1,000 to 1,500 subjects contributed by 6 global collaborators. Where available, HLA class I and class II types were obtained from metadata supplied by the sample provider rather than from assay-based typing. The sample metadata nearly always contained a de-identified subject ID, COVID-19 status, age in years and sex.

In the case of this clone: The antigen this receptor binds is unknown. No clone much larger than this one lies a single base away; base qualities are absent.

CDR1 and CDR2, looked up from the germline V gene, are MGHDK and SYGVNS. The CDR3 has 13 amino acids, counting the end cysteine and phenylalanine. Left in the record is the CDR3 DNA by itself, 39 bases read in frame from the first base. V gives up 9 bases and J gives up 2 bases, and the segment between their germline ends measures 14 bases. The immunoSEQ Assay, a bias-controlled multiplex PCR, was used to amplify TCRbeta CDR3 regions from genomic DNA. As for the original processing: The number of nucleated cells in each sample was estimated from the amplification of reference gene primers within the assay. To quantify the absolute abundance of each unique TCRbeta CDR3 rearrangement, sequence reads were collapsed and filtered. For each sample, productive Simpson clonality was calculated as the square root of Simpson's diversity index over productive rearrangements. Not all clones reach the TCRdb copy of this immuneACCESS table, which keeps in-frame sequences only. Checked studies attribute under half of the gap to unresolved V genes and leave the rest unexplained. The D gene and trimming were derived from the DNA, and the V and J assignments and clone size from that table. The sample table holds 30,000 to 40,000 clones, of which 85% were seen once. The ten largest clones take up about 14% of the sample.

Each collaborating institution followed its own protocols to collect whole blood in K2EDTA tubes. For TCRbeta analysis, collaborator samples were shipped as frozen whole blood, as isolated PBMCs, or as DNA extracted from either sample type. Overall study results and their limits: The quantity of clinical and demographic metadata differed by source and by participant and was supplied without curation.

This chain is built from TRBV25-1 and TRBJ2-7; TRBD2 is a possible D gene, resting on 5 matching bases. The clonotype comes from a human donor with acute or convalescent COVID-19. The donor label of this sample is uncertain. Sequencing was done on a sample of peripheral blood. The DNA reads TGTGCCAGGAACACAGCGGCCGCCTACGAGCAGTACTTC. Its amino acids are CARNTAAAYEQYF.